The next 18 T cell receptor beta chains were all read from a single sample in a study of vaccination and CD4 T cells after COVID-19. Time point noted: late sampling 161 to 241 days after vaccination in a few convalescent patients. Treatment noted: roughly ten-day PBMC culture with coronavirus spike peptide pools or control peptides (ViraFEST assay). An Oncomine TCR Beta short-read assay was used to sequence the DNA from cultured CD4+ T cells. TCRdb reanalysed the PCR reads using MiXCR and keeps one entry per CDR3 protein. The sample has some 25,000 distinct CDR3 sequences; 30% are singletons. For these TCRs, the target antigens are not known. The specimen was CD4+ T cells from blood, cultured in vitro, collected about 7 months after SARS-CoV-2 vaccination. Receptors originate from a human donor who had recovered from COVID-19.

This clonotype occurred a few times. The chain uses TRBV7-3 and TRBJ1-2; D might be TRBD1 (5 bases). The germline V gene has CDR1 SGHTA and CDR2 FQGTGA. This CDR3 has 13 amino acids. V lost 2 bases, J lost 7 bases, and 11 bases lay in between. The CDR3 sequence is CASSLSRGSGYTF. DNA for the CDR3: TGTGCCAGCAGCTTATCTAGGGGTAGTGGCTACACCTTC.

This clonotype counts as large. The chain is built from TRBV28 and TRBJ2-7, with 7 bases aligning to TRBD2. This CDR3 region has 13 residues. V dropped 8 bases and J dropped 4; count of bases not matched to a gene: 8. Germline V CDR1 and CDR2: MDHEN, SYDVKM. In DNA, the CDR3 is TGTGCCAGCCGGGGTAGCGGGCTTTACGAGCAGTACTTC. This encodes CASRGSGLYEQYF.

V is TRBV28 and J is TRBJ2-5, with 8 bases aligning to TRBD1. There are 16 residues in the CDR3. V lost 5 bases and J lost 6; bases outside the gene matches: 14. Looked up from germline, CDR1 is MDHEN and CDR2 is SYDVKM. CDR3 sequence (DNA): TGTGCCAGCAGTCCGATCCTAGGGGCAGGGGGCCAGACCCAGTACTTC. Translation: CASSPILGAGGQTQYF.

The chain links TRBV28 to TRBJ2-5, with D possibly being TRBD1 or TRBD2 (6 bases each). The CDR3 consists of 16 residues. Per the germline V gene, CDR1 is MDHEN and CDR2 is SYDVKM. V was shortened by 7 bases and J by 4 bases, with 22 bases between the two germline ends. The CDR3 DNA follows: TGTGCCAGCATTAACAACGCCGAGGGGGGAGTAGAGACCCAGTACTTC. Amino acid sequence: CASINNAEGGVETQYF.

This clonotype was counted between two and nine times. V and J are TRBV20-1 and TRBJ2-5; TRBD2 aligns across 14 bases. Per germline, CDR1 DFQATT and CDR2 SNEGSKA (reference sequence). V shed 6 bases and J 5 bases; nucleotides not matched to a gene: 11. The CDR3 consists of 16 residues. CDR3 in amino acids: CSAGPTSGRAVETQYF. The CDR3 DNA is TGCAGTGCCGGCCCGACTAGCGGGAGGGCCGTGGAGACCCAGTACTTC.

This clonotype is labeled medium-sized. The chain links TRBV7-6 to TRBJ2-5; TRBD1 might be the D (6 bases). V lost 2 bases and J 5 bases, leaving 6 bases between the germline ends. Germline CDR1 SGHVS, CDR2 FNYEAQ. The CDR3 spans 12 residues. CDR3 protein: CASSLQGETQYF. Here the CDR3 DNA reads TGTGCCAGCAGCTTACAGGGGGAGACCCAGTACTTC.

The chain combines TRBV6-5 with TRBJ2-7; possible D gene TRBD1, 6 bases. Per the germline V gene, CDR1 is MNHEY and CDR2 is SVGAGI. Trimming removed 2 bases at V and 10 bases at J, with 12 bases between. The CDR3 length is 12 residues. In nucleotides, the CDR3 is TGTGCCAGCAGTTACCCCGGACAGAATCAGTACTTC. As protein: CASSYPGQNQYF.

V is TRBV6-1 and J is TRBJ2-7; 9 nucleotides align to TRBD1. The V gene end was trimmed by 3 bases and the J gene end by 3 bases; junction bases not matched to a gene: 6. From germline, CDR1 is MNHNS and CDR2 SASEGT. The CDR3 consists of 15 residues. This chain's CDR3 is CASSDPGTGYYEQYF. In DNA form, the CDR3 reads TGTGCCAGCAGTGACCCTGGGACAGGGTACTACGAGCAGTACTTC.

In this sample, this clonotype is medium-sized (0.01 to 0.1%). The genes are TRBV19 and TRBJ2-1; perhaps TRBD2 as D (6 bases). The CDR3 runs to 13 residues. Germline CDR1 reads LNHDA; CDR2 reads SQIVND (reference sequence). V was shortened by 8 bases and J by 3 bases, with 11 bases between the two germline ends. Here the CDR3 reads CASLGTYYNEQFF. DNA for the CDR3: TGTGCCAGTTTAGGGACTTACTACAATGAGCAGTTCTTC.

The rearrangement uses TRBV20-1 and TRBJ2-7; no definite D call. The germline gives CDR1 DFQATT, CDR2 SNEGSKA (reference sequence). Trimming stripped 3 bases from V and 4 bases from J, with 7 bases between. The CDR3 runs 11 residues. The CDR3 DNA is TGCAGTGCTAGCCGTATATACGAGCAGTACTTC. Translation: CSASRIYEQYF.

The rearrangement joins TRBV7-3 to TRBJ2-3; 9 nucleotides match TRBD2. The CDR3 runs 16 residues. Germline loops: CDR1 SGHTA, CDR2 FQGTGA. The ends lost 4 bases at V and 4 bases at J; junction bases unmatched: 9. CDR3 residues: CASSYGAGGPADTQYF. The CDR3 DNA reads TGTGCCAGCAGCTACGGGGCGGGAGGGCCTGCAGATACGCAGTATTTT.

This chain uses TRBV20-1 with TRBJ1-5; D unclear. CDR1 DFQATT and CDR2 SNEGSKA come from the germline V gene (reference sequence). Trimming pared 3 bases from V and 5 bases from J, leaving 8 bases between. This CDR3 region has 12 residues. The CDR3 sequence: CSASWGDQPQHF. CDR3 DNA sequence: TGCAGTGCTAGCTGGGGAGATCAGCCCCAGCATTTT.

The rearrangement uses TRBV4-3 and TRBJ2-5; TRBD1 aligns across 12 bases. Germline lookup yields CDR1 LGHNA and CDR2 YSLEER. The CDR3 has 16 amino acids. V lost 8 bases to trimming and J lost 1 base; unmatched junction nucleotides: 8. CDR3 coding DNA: TGCGCCAGCCGACCGGGACAGGGGGCTTCCCAAGAGACCCAGTACTTC. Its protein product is CASRPGQGASQETQYF.

Here the CDR3 DNA reads TGTGCCAGCAGCCAGCTGTTGGGGGGCTACACTGAAGCTTTCTTT. Translating it yields CASSQLLGGYTEAFF. V usage is TRBV7-2 and J usage is TRBJ1-1; possibly TRBD1 for D (6 bases). CDR1 and CDR2 from the germline V gene are SGHTA and FQGNSA. V was trimmed by 5 bases and J by 3 bases, leaving 16 bases between them. The CDR3 runs to 15 residues.

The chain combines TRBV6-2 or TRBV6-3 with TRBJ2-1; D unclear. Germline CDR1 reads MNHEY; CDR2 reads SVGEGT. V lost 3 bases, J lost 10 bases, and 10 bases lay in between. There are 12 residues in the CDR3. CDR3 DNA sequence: TGTGCCAGCAGTTATTGGGCAAGCGAGCAGTTCTTC. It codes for CASSYWASEQFF.

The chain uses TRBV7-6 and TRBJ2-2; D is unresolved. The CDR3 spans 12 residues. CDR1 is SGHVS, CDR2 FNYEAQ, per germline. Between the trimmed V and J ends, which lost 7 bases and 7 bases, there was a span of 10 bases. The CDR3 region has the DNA TGTGCCAGCACCCTCGTACGCGGGGAGCTGTTTTTT. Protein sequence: CASTLVRGELFF.

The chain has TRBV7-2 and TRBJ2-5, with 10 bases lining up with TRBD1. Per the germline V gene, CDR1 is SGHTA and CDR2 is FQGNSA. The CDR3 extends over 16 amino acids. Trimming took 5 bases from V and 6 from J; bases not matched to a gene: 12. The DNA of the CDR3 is TGTGCCAGCAGCCTAAGGTGGGACAGGGGAAGCAAGACCCAGTACTTC. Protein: CASSLRWDRGSKTQYF.

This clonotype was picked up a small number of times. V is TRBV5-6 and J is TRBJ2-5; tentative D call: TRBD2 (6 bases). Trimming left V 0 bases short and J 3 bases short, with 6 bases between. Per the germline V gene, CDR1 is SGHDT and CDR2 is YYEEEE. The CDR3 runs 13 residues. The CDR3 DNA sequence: TGTGCCAGCAGCTTGGGCGGGGAAGAGACCCAGTACTTC. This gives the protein CASSLGGEETQYF.